In its sample, the clone carrying this T cell receptor beta chain was seen a few times. The antigen is not known. CDR3 length equals 15 residues. Trimming shortened V by 7 bases and J by 6 bases, and 20 bases separated the two germline ends. CDR1 SGHRS and CDR2 YFSETQ come from the germline V gene. These data originate in a study of T-cell reconstitution after alpha-beta-depleted transplantation in children. Study-wide results and limits: Roughly two months post-transplant, alpha-beta T cells reportedly originated from several hundred graft clones that had expanded. The authors attributed T-cell counts and diversity one year after transplant mostly to newly produced T cells.

Unique molecular identifiers were incorporated into the prepared TCRbeta library. TCRdb re-analysed the PCR reads in MiXCR, keeping a single row per CDR3 protein. The sample includes fewer than 750,000 distinct CDR3 sequences, roughly 23% of them seen just once. This TCR was recovered from a boy in the first two years of life who had a stem cell transplant for acute myeloid leukemia, so the T cells may come from the graft donor. V usage is TRBV5-1 and J usage is TRBJ2-1, with D maybe TRBD1 (5 bases). The source was PBMCs, mostly from graft donor cells, collected 360 days after TCRalphabeta/CD19-depleted stem cell transplant. CDR3: CASETGSGQGNEQFF. In DNA form, the CDR3 reads TGCGCCAGCGAGACGGGTTCGGGTCAGGGCAATGAGCAGTTCTTC.